The T cell receptor (beta chain) under discussion was sequenced for a study of blood T cells in healthy people across ages. This clonotype came up a few times. Combining a sample-barcoded 5' primer with a J-beta primer mix, a second PCR ran for roughly 7 to 12 cycles. TCRdb reprocessed the 5' RACE reads with MiXCR, giving one entry per CDR3 protein. The sample yields 700,000 to 900,000 distinct CDR3 sequences, roughly 24% seen once. Separately, the same data were catalogued under a study of T cells of mothers and their children.

This sequence originates from a boy younger than 18 in good health. The sequenced sample consisted of blood.

The CDR3 sequence is CASSLLGEYEGETQYF. In DNA, the CDR3 is TGTGCCAGCAGCTTACTCGGGGAGTACGAGGGAGAGACCCAGTACTTC. This sequence joins TRBV7-9 and TRBJ2-5, with a possible D match to TRBD2 (5 bases). Per the germline V gene, CDR1 is SEHNR and CDR2 is FQNEAQ (reference sequence). The ends were cut back, 2 bases at V and 4 bases at J, with 17 bases in the middle. The CDR3 is 16 amino acids.